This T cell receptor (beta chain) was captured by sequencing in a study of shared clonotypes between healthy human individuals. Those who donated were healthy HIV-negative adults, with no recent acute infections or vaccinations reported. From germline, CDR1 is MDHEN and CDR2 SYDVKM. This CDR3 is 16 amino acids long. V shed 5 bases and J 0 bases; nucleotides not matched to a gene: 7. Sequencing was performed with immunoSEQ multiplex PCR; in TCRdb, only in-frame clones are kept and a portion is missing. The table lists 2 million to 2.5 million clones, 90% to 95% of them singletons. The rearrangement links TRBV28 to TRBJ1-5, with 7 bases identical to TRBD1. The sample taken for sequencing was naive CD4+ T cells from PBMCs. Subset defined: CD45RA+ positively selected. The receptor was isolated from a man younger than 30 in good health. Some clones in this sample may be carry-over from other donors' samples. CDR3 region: CASSTGTVYSNQPQHF. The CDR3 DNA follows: TGTGCCAGCAGTACCGGGACAGTCTATAGCAATCAGCCCCAGCATTTT.